The next 12 T cell receptor beta chains were all read from a single sample in a study of T cells in Graves' hyperthyroidism and ophthalmopathy. It was RNA transcripts that yielded the amplified TCR beta CDR3 regions. HTBI primers were employed in a first-round RT-PCR of the TCR CDR3. TCRdb called the multiplex PCR reads again in MiXCR, with one record for every CDR3 protein. The table has about 480,000 distinct CDR3 sequences, approximately 15% seen once. Sequencing input: blood. Receptor source: a woman aged 18-29 years with Graves' hyperthyroidism.

As concerns this clonotype: Since a much larger clone is just one base distant, this may be a read error. The genes are TRBV14 and TRBJ1-2; D unresolved. Germline V CDR1 and CDR2: SGHDN, FVKESK. This CDR3 has 15 residues. With 5 bases removed from V and 3 bases from J, the gap between germline ends came to 16 bases. The CDR3 loop reads CASSLREWPDYGYTF. In DNA, the CDR3 is TGTGCCAGCAGCTTAAGAGAGTGGCCAGACTATGGCTACACCTTC.

This clonotype was counted many times. The CDR3, as DNA: TGCAGTGCTCCAATCGCGAGCGGGGATAATGAAAAACTGTTTTTT. Protein: CSAPIASGDNEKLFF. The chain carries TRBV20-1 and TRBJ1-4; D ambiguous. Germline V gene data show CDR1 as DFQATT and CDR2 as SNEGSKA (reference sequence). The V gene lost 5 bases and the J gene lost 4 bases, with 17 bases spanning the gap. The CDR3 is 15 amino acids.

This clonotype showed up many times. The rearrangement joins TRBV19 to TRBJ2-7; TRBD2 matches 7 bases. Germline V CDR1 and CDR2: LNHDA, SQIVND (reference sequence). V trimming: 5 bases; J trimming: 0 bases; junction bases outside the gene matches: 7. This CDR3 has 15 residues. This CDR3 is CASSPRGSLSYEQYF. The CDR3 bases are TGTGCCAGTAGTCCCCGCGGGAGTCTCTCCTACGAGCAGTACTTC.

This clonotype was detected a few times. J is TRBJ2-3 and V is TRBV7-9, with 8 bases fitting TRBD1. CDR1 is SEHNR, CDR2 FQNEAQ, per germline (reference sequence). The CDR3 length is 17 residues. V shed 4 bases and J 1 base; nucleotides not matched to a gene: 10. The CDR3 DNA sequence: TGTGCCAGCAGCTCCACCACCCAGGGGGCCGGCACAGATACGCAGTATTTT. Translating it yields CASSSTTQGAGTDTQYF. Drawing the rest from reference TRBV7-9 and TRBJ2-3, the complete variable domain is DTGVSQNPRHKITKRGQNVTFRCDPISEHNRLYWYRQTLGQGPEFLTYFQNEAQLEKSRLLSDRFSAERPKGSFSTLEIQRTEQGDSAMYLCASSSTTQGAGTDTQYFGPGTRLTVL.

The rearrangement joins TRBV6-1 to TRBJ2-7; D perhaps matches TRBD1 (8 bases). V was shortened by 4 bases and J by 2 bases, with 15 bases between the two germline ends. Germline V gives CDR1 MNHNS, CDR2 SASEGT. The CDR3 runs 15 residues. The CDR3 is CASSGAGQAAYEQYF. The CDR3 DNA is TGTGCCAGCAGTGGAGCGGGACAGGCAGCCTACGAGCAGTACTTC.

The chain employs TRBV7-2 and TRBJ1-2; a possible D gene is TRBD1 (5 bases). Trimming pared 1 base from V and 3 bases from J, leaving 15 bases between. The CDR3 has 16 amino acids. Germline V gene lookup returns CDR1 SGHTA and CDR2 FQGNSA. The CDR3 loop is CASSLGPGTQHYGYTF. DNA of the CDR3: TGTGCCAGCAGCTTAGGCCCCGGGACTCAACACTATGGCTACACCTTC.

This clonotype was seen ten or more times. The chain has TRBV27 and TRBJ1-2; a possible D gene is TRBD1 (5 bases). The CDR3 consists of 15 residues. CDR1 MNHEY and CDR2 SMNVEV come from the germline V gene (reference sequence). V was clipped by 2 bases and J by 7 bases, with 17 bases between them. CDR3 region: CASSLDGRVVSGYTF. The CDR3 nucleotides read TGTGCCAGCAGTTTAGATGGCAGGGTAGTCTCTGGCTACACCTTC.

The chain has TRBV29-1 and TRBJ2-2, with 10 bases lining up with TRBD1. After removal of 2 bases from V and 6 bases from J, the junction contained 6 bases not matched to a gene. Germline V gene data show CDR1 as SQVTM and CDR2 as ANQGSEA. CDR3 size: 15 residues. For the CDR3, the DNA is TGCAGCGTTGAACTGAGTGGACAGGGGGCCGGGGAGCTGTTTTTT. Translated: CSVELSGQGAGELFF.

This clonotype was seen a few times. This chain joins TRBV29-1 and TRBJ2-7; TRBD1 matches at 8 bases. Per the germline V gene, CDR1 is SQVTM and CDR2 is ANQGSEA. The CDR3 is made up of 13 amino acids. The ends lost 2 bases at V and 3 bases at J; junction bases unmatched: 3. The CDR3, as DNA: TGCAGCGTTGAATCAGGGGGCGTCTACGAGCAGTACTTC. This encodes CSVESGGVYEQYF.

This clonotype was counted between two and nine times. The chain joins TRBV30 to TRBJ2-2, with 9 bases matching TRBD2. This CDR3 is built from 14 residues. Germline loops: CDR1 GTSNPN, CDR2 SVGIG (reference sequence). The J segment lost 1 base and the V segment lost 3 bases, leaving 0 bases of the junction unmatched. The CDR3, as DNA: TGTGCCTGGAGGACTAGCGGGAACACCGGGGAGCTGTTTTTT. It translates to CAWRTSGNTGELFF.

This clonotype came up many times. The chain is built from TRBV30 and TRBJ2-1; 12 bases match TRBD2. The V segment lost 0 bases and the J segment 8 bases; nucleotides outside the gene matches: 8. CDR1 is GTSNPN, CDR2 SVGIG, per germline (reference sequence). The CDR3 runs to 16 residues. CDR3 sequence: CAWSVGGLAGIYEQFF. The CDR3, as DNA: TGTGCCTGGAGTGTAGGCGGACTAGCGGGAATCTATGAGCAGTTCTTC.

This clonotype has at least ten counts. The chain links TRBV12-3 or TRBV12-4 to TRBJ2-1, with no clear D. The ends were cut back, 3 bases at V and 8 bases at J, with 5 bases in the middle. The CDR3 consists of 11 residues. This chain's CDR3 is CASSLVHEQFF. CDR3 sequence (DNA): TGTGCCAGCAGTTTGGTACATGAGCAGTTCTTC.